These T cell receptor beta chains were read from a single sample in a study of patients and donors after allogeneic stem cell transplantation. MiXCR, run by TCRdb on the RT-PCR reads, gives a single entry per CDR3 protein. The repertoire holds approximately 220,000 distinct CDR3 sequences, with 35% to 45% as singletons. The specimen was blood, either unsorted or a sorted T cell fraction (not recorded which). These receptors were obtained from a human donor who was either an allogeneic HSCT recipient or a stem cell or donor lymphocyte infusion donor (not recorded which). It is not recorded whose cells these are; they may come from a transplant donor. Each CDR3 is given with its conserved first and last residue. The D gene is left open where the match is weak. Size tells how often a clone was seen (once, few, many) or the class of an expanded clone, and some rows leave it out.

TRBJ1-2	.	few	TRBV20-1	CSASVFGYTF	TGCAGTGCTAGTGTTTTTGGCTACACCTTC
TRBJ1-2	.	.	TRBV10-3	CAISVGQTWAMSDGYTF	TGTGCCATCAGTGTCGGGCAGACCTGGGCGATGTCGGATGGCTACACCTTC
TRBJ2-6	TRBD1	few	TRBV11-2	CASSLAGGKANVLTF	TGTGCCAGCAGCTTAGCAGGGGGTAAGGCCAACGTCCTGACTTTC
TRBJ1-4	.	.	TRBV5-5	CASCPDGNYEKLFF	TGTGCCAGCTGTCCCGATGGGAACTATGAAAAACTGTTTTTT
TRBJ2-7	.	.	TRBV28	CASRRRGSSYEQYF	TGTGCCAGCAGACGACGGGGGAGCTCCTACGAGCAGTACTTC
TRBJ2-1	.	.	TRBV4-1	CASSQGGASYNEQFF	TGCGCCAGCAGCCAAGGGGGGGCGTCCTACAATGAGCAGTTCTTC
TRBJ2-3	TRBD2	.	TRBV9	CASSVEAGGSTDTQYF	TGTGCCAGCAGCGTAGAGGCGGGGGGAAGCACAGATACGCAGTATTTT
TRBJ2-7	.	once	TRBV6-5	CASSYDGKYHEQYF	TGTGCCAGCAGTTACGATGGGAAGTACCACGAGCAGTACTTC
TRBJ1-1	.	.	TRBV10-2	CASTAEYTEAFF	TGCGCCAGCACCGCAGAGTACACTGAAGCTTTCTTT
TRBJ1-2	.	.	TRBV11-2	CASSLFGARHNNYGYTF	TGTGCCAGCAGCTTATTCGGGGCCAGACACAATAACTATGGCTACACCTTC
TRBJ1-6	.	few	TRBV28	CASSFRGGREGSPLHF	TGTGCCAGCAGTTTCCGGGGGGGAAGAGAGGGATCACCCCTCCACTTT
TRBJ2-1	TRBD2	few	TRBV20-1	CSAFSGGASYNEQFF	TGCAGTGCTTTTAGCGGGGGGGCCTCCTACAATGAGCAGTTCTTC
TRBJ2-1	.	.	TRBV7-2	CASSNYNEQFF	TGTGCCAGCAGCAACTACAATGAGCAGTTCTTC
TRBJ1-5	.	.	TRBV6-1	CASRMDSYQPQHF	TGTGCCAGCAGAATGGACTCCTATCAGCCCCAGCATTTT
TRBJ1-2	.	.	TRBV7-2	CASSQQGLGYTF	TGTGCCAGCAGCCAGCAGGGGCTTGGCTACACCTTC
TRBJ2-3	.	.	TRBV7-2	CASSLEASYTDTQYF	TGTGCCAGCAGCTTAGAAGCCAGTTACACAGATACGCAGTATTTT
TRBJ2-1	TRBD1	few	TRBV12-3/TRBV12-4	CASSSRTGSSYNEQFF	TGTGCCAGCAGCTCTAGGACAGGGAGCTCCTACAATGAGCAGTTCTTC
TRBJ1-4	.	few	TRBV20-1	CSARQGIGTNEKLFF	TGCAGTGCTAGGCAGGGAATTGGAACTAATGAAAAACTGTTTTTT
TRBJ2-2	.	few	TRBV7-3	CASKLFYSSAQGSGELFF	TGTGCCAGCAAGCTTTTCTATTCTAGCGCCCAGGGATCCGGGGAGCTGTTTTTT
TRBJ1-1	.	few	TRBV18	CASSPGTEGSEAFF	TGTGCCAGCTCACCAGGGACGGAGGGATCTGAAGCTTTCTTT
TRBJ1-4	.	.	TRBV28	CASSLFPIEKLFF	TGTGCCAGCAGTTTATTCCCCATTGAAAAACTGTTTTTT
TRBJ1-2	.	many	TRBV6-5	CASSTGTLNYGYTF	TGTGCCAGCAGCACCGGGACACTGAACTATGGCTACACCTTC
TRBJ1-1	.	.	TRBV20-1	CSARDLGAAIYTEAFF	TGCAGTGCTAGAGATCTCGGGGCAGCCATCTACACTGAAGCTTTCTTT
TRBJ1-1	.	once	TRBV11-2	CASSSPRNTEAFF	TGTGCCAGCAGCTCCCCCCGGAACACTGAAGCTTTCTTT
TRBJ1-2	.	.	TRBV5-1	CASSLNRAEYGYTF	TGCGCCAGCAGCTTGAACAGGGCGGAGTATGGCTACACCTTC
TRBJ1-1	.	few	TRBV12-3/TRBV12-4	CASSTDSLNTEAFF	TGTGCCAGCAGTACGGACAGTTTGAACACTGAAGCTTTCTTT
TRBJ2-5	TRBD2	.	TRBV7-9	CASSERGWETQYF	TGTGCCAGCAGCGAGCGGGGGTGGGAGACCCAGTACTTC
TRBJ2-2	TRBD2	.	TRBV29-1	CSVGSGTSGVYWDTGELFF	TGCAGCGTTGGGTCCGGGACTAGCGGGGTGTATTGGGACACCGGGGAGCTGTTTTTT
TRBJ2-5	TRBD1	few	TRBV12-3/TRBV12-4	CASSTRQGVVQETQYF	TGTGCCAGCAGTACCAGACAGGGGGTCGTCCAAGAGACCCAGTACTTC
TRBJ1-1	TRBD1	few	TRBV12-3/TRBV12-4	CASSFRGQGGLAFF	TGTGCCAGCAGTTTTCGGGGACAGGGCGGATTGGCTTTCTTT
TRBJ2-1	.	.	TRBV9	CASSVGQGGSYNEQFF	TGTGCCAGCAGCGTAGGCCAGGGAGGTTCCTACAATGAGCAGTTCTTC
TRBJ2-5	TRBD2	.	TRBV10-3	CAISPRSGGYETQYF	TGTGCCATCAGCCCCAGGAGCGGGGGGTATGAGACCCAGTACTTC
TRBJ2-1	TRBD1	few	TRBV5-1	CASTQGTLSYNEQFF	TGCGCCAGCACACAGGGGACCCTCTCCTACAATGAGCAGTTCTTC
TRBJ1-2	.	.	TRBV12-3/TRBV12-4	CASSLVSGGYTF	TGTGCCAGCAGTTTAGTATCCGGAGGCTACACCTTC
TRBJ1-1	.	few	TRBV7-2	CASSSYWGGTEAFF	TGTGCCAGCAGCTCCTACTGGGGGGGCACTGAAGCTTTCTTT
TRBJ1-1	.	.	TRBV7-9	CASSSEGAPGTEAFF	TGTGCCAGCAGCTCCGAAGGGGCGCCGGGCACTGAAGCTTTCTTT
TRBJ2-2	.	.	TRBV12-3/TRBV12-4	CASSLMGIGELFF	TGTGCCAGCAGTTTAATGGGAATCGGGGAGCTGTTTTTT
TRBJ1-2	.	.	TRBV4-2	CASSQVTGQNNYGYTF	TGTGCCAGCAGCCAAGTTACCGGACAGAATAACTATGGCTACACCTTC
TRBJ2-5	TRBD2	.	TRBV7-8	CASSPQTSLQETQYF	TGTGCCAGCAGCCCACAGACTAGCCTTCAAGAGACCCAGTACTTC
TRBJ1-2	.	few	TRBV29-1	CSVRQNYGYTF	TGCAGCGTTAGACAAAACTATGGCTACACCTTC
TRBJ2-1	.	.	TRBV12-3/TRBV12-4	CAGGHRRGHSYNEQFF	TGTGCCGGGGGCCATAGGCGGGGGCATTCCTACAATGAGCAGTTCTTC
TRBJ1-1	.	.	TRBV3-1	CASVGQNTEAFF	TGTGCCAGCGTCGGGCAGAACACTGAAGCTTTCTTT
TRBJ1-4	.	few	TRBV20-1	CSARAAPLEKLFF	TGCAGTGCTAGAGCGGCCCCCTTGGAAAAACTGTTTTTT
TRBJ1-2	TRBD1	.	TRBV5-1	CASSMYTGGYGYTF	TGCGCCAGCAGCATGTATACAGGGGGATATGGCTACACCTTC
TRBJ2-2	.	many	TRBV9	CASSATGVNTGELFF	TGTGCCAGCAGCGCGACGGGGGTTAACACCGGGGAGCTGTTTTTT
TRBJ1-6	TRBD1	.	TRBV3-1	CATGTGVSPLHF	TGTGCCACCGGGACAGGGGTGTCACCCCTCCACTTT
TRBJ2-3	.	.	TRBV28	CASTDRASLYTQYF	TGTGCCAGCACCGATCGGGCTTCTCTATATACGCAGTATTTT
TRBJ1-2	.	.	TRBV3-1	CASSQDRIAGTMALYGYTF	TGTGCCAGCAGCCAAGATAGGATAGCGGGCACCATGGCCCTCTATGGCTACACCTTC
TRBJ1-1	.	.	TRBV20-1	CSGLNRNTEAFF	TGCAGTGGCCTTAACAGGAACACTGAAGCTTTCTTT
TRBJ1-3	.	.	TRBV4-1	CASSPVSENTIYF	TGCGCCAGCAGCCCCGTATCCGAAAACACCATATATTTT
TRBJ1-6	.	.	TRBV12-3/TRBV12-4	CASSGAFNSPLHF	TGTGCCAGCTCGGGGGCCTTTAATTCACCCCTCCACTTT
TRBJ2-2	.	.	TRBV7-3	CASSSQPRNGELFF	TGTGCCAGCAGCTCCCAACCCAGGAACGGGGAGCTGTTTTTT
TRBJ1-1	TRBD1	.	TRBV5-6	CASSLGQGRWSEAFF	TGTGCCAGCAGCTTGGGACAGGGGAGATGGTCTGAAGCTTTCTTT
TRBJ1-4	.	.	TRBV20-1	CSATGTPTNEKLFF	TGCAGTGCAACAGGGACCCCAACTAATGAAAAACTGTTTTTT
TRBJ2-1	TRBD2	.	TRBV2	CASMGLAGGPLDEQFF	TGTGCCAGCATGGGACTAGCGGGGGGACCTCTCGATGAGCAGTTCTTC
TRBJ2-3	.	.	TRBV20-1	CSARKMQLWDTQYF	TGCAGTGCTAGAAAGATGCAATTATGGGATACGCAGTATTTT
TRBJ1-6	TRBD1	.	TRBV14	CASSQYRGAQSPLHF	TGTGCCAGCAGCCAGTACAGGGGAGCCCAATCACCCCTCCACTTT
TRBJ2-7	.	.	TRBV12-3/TRBV12-4	CASTLTGYEQYF	TGTGCCAGCACCCTGACAGGCTACGAGCAGTACTTC
TRBJ1-5	.	.	TRBV6-6	CASSYSPPAFPQHF	TGTGCCAGCAGTTACTCGCCACCCGCGTTTCCCCAGCATTTT